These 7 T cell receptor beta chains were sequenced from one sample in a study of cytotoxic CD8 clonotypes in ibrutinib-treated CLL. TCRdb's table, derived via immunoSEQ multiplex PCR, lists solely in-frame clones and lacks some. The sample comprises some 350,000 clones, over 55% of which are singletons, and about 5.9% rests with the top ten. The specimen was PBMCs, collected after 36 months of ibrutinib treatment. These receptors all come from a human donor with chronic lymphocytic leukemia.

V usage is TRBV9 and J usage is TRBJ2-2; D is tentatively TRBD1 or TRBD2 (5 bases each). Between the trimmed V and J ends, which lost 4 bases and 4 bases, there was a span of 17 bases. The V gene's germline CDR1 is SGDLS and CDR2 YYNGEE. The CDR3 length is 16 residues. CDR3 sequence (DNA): TGTGCCAGCAGCCAGACCCCGACTGGGACCACCGGGGAGCTGTTTTTT. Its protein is CASSQTPTGTTGELFF.

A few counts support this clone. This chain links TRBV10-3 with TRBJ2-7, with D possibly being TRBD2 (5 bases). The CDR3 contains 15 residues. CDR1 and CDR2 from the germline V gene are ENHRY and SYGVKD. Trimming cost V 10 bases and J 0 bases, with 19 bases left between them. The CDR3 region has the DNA TGTGCCACTAAACCGCACGGGGAACACTCCTACGAGCAGTACTTC. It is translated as CATKPHGEHSYEQYF.

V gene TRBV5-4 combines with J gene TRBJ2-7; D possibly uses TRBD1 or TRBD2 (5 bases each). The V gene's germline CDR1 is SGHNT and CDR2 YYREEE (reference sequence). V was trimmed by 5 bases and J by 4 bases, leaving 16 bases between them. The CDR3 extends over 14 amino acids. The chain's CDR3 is CASSKPGTPYEQYF. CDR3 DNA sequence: TGTGCCAGCAGTAAGCCAGGGACCCCATACGAGCAGTACTTC.

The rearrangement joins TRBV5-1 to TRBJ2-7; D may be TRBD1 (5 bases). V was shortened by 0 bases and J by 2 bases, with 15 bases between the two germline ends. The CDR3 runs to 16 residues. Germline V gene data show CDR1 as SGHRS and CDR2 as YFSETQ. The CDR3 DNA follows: TGCGCCAGCAGCTTGGGAGATTGGACAAGCGCCTACGAGCAGTACTTC. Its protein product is CASSLGDWTSAYEQYF.

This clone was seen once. Here the CDR3 reads CASSLGRGQQETQYF. The CDR3 DNA reads TGCGCCAGCAGCTTAGGACGGGGTCAACAAGAGACCCAGTACTTC. The chain employs TRBV5-1 and TRBJ2-5, with D perhaps matching TRBD2 (5 bases). Germline CDR1 reads SGHRS; CDR2 reads YFSETQ. V lost 2 bases and J lost 2, with 13 bases in between. This CDR3 region has 15 residues. The whole variable domain, remainder taken from reference TRBV5-1 and TRBJ2-5, is KAGVTQTPRYLIKTRGQQVTLSCSPISGHRSVSWYQQTPGQGLQFLFEYFSETQRNKGNFPGRFSGRQFSNSRSEMNVSTLELGDSALYLCASSLGRGQQETQYFGPGTRLLVL.

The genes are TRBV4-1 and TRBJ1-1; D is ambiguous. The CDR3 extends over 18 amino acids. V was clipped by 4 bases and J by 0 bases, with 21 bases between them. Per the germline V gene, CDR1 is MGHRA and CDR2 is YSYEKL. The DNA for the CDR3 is TGCGCCAGCAGCCTACAACAAGTGGCACAGTTTTTGAACACTGAAGCTTTCTTT. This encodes CASSLQQVAQFLNTEAFF.

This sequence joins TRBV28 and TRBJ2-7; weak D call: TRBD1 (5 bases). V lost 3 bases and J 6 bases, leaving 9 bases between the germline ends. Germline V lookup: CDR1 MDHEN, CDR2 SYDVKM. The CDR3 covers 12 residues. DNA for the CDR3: TGTGCCAGCAGTTTTCAGGGATTCGAGCAGTACTTC. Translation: CASSFQGFEQYF.